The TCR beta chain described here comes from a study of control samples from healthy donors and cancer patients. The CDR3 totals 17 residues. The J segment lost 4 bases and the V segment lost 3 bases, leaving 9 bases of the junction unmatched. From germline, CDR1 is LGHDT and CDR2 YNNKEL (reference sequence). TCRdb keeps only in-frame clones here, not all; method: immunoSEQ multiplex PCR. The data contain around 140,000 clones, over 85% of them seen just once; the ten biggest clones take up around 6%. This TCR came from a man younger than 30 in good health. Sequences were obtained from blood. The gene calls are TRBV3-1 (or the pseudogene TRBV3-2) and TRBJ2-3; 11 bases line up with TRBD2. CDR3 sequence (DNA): TGTGCCAGCAGCCAGCGGGGTGGTAGCGGGGGGGCAGATACGCAGTATTTT. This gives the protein CASSQRGGSGGADTQYF.